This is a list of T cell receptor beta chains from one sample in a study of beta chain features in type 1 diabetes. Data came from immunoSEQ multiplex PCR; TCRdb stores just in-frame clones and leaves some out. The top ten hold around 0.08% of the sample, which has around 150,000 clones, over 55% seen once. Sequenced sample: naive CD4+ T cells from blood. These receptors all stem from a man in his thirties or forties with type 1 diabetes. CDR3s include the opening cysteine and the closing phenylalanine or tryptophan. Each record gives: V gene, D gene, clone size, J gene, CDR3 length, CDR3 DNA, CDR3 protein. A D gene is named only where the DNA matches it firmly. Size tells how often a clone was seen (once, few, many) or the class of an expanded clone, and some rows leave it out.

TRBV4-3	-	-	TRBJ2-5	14	TGCGCCAGCAGCCAAGTTTTTGGGGGAGAGACCCAGTACTTC	CASSQVFGGETQYF
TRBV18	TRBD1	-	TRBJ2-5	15	TGTGCCAGCTCACCAACCGGGACAGGGCAAGAGACCCAGTACTTC	CASSPTGTGQETQYF
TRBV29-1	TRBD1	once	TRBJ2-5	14	TGCAGCGTTGCCAAAGACAGGGTCGGAGAGACCCAGTACTTC	CSVAKDRVGETQYF
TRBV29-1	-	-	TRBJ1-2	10	TGCAGCGCTTCCGGTTATGGCTACACCTTC	CSASGYGYTF
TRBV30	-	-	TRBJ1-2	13	TGTGCCTGGAGTGTAGGTGGGATTGGTGGCTACACCTTC	CAWSVGGIGGYTF
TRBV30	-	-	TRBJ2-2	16	TGTGCCTGGAATTGGGTCAGGCCAAGGCAGACCGGGGAGCTGTTTTTT	CAWNWVRPRQTGELFF
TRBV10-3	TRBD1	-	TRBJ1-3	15	TGTGCCATCAGGGAGGGACAGATCTCTGGAAACACCATATATTTT	CAIREGQISGNTIYF
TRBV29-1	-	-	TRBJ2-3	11	TGCAGCGTTGTAGGGACAGATACGCAGTATTTT	CSVVGTDTQYF
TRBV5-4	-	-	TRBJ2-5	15	TGTGCCAGCAGCCAGCACAGAGGGGGGAGGGAGACCCAGTACTTC	CASSQHRGGRETQYF
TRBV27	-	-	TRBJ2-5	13	TGTGCCAGCAGCCGGGGACGTGCAGAGACCCAGTACTTC	CASSRGRAETQYF
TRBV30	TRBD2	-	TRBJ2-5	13	TGTGCCTGGAGTCGCAGGGAGGGAGAGACCCAGTACTTC	CAWSRREGETQYF
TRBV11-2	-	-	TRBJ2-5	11	TGTGCCAGCAGCTTTAGGGAGACCCAGTACTTC	CASSFRETQYF
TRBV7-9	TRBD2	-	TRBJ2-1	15	TGTGCCAGCAGCTTGCGGGGGAGCTCCTACAATGAGCAGTTCTTC	CASSLRGSSYNEQFF
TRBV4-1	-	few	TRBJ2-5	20	TGCGCCAGCAGCCCCGGAACTCTAGGTTTGGGGTTCTCACCTCGGGAGACCCAGTACTTC	CASSPGTLGLGFSPRETQYF
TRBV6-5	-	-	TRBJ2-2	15	TGTGCCAGCAGTCCGGGGACTCTGAACACCGGGGAGCTGTTTTTT	CASSPGTLNTGELFF
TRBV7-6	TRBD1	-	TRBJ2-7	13	TGTGCCAGCAGCTTCGGACAGGGCGACGAGCAGTACTTC	CASSFGQGDEQYF
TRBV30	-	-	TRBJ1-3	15	TGTGCCTGTACCAGGGGCGCTTACTCTGGAAACACCATATATTTT	CACTRGAYSGNTIYF
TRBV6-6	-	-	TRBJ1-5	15	TGTGCCAGCGCCCGAACCGGGGATAGCAATCAGCCCCAGCATTTT	CASARTGDSNQPQHF
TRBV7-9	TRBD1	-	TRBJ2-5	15	TGTGCCAGCAGCTTATCTTTGACAGGGCAAGAGACCCAGTACTTC	CASSLSLTGQETQYF
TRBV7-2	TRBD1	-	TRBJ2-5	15	TGTGCCAGCAGGGAACCGGGACAGGGAGGAGAGACCCAGTACTTC	CASREPGQGGETQYF
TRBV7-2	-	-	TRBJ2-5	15	TGTGCCAGCAGCTTAGAGGGCGGGGCCCAAGTGACCCAGTACTTC	CASSLEGGAQVTQYF
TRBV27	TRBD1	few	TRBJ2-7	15	TGTGCCAGCAGTTCCGCCGGGACAGGGTCCTACGAGCAGTACTTC	CASSSAGTGSYEQYF
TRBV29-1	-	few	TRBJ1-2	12	TGCAGCGTTAAAGGGGCAGACTATGGCTACACCTTC	CSVKGADYGYTF